This T cell receptor beta chain was profiled in a study of blood T cell repertoires in COVID-19 (dated by TCRdb to about 2020). At the level of the whole study: Samples covering the acute and convalescent phases of COVID-19 were provided by collaborators in the United States, Italy and Spain. The material from the prospective study consisted of cDNA or gDNA derived from T cells, B-cell-depleted T cells, or PBMCs. The dataset comprised deeply sampled blood TCRbeta repertoires from subjects exposed to, actively infected with, or recovered from COVID-19. The repertoires were made available in a free public database intended to serve as a resource for research on the immune response to SARS-CoV-2. Samples were obtained from the ongoing ImmuneRACE study (first 160 participants) and from some 1,300 subjects provided by 6 global collaborators. Sample metadata almost always included a de-identified subject ID, COVID-19 status, age in years and sex. Where HLA class I and class II types were available, the types were taken from metadata supplied by the sample provider, not from assay-based typing.

Compared with germline, V lacks 7 bases and J lacks 2 bases; bases without a gene match: 4. From a lookup of the germline V gene, CDR1 and CDR2 are MNHEY and SVGAGI. Including cysteine and phenylalanine, the CDR3 has 13 amino acids. Left in the record is the CDR3 DNA by itself, 39 bases read in frame from the first base. TCRbeta CDR3 regions were amplified from genomic DNA using the immunoSEQ Assay, a bias-controlled multiplex PCR. Concerning the study's data processing: Nucleated cell counts per sample were estimated from amplification of reference gene primers within the assay. To quantify the absolute abundance of each unique TCRbeta CDR3 rearrangement, sequence reads were collapsed and filtered. Productive Simpson clonality was computed per sample as the square root of Simpson's diversity index over productive rearrangements. Entries here come from immuneACCESS through TCRdb and include only in-frame sequences with V and J called. Some clones fail to appear in such tables; in the studies checked, an unresolved V gene covers under half of the shortfall, and the cause of the remainder is unknown. V and J calls and clone size are given by that table; D and trimming were obtained from the DNA. The sample table shows about 69,000 clones, and around 87% are seen once. Together, the top ten hold 5% to 6% of the sample.

Beyond this particular receptor, the publication reports: The amount of clinical and demographic metadata varied by source and participant and was provided uncurated.

Remarks on this clone: It has no known antigen specificity. No much larger clone exists at a distance of one base, and base qualities are not known.

Whole blood was collected in K2EDTA tubes by collaborating institutions according to the institutions' own protocols. For TCRbeta analysis, collaborators shipped samples as frozen whole blood, isolated PBMCs, or DNA extracted from either of those sample types. The sequence was collected from a man aged 50 or older with acute or convalescent COVID-19. What was sequenced was peripheral blood. The chain was built from TRBV6-5 and TRBJ1-2; the central 7 bases match TRBD1. The nucleotide sequence reads as follows: TGTGCCAGCACCGACAGGGAAAACTATGGCTACACCTTC. This codes for CASTDRENYGYTF.